This TCR beta chain was recorded in a study of CD8 T cells in ankylosing spondylitis. Making use of molecular barcodes, quantitative 5'-RACE generated TCR beta libraries. TCRdb reprocessed the 5' RACE reads with MiXCR, giving one entry per CDR3 protein. The repertoire holds 450,000 to 550,000 distinct CDR3 sequences, with 5.3% as singletons. V lost 4 bases to trimming and J lost 6 bases, with 13 bases between them. Germline lookup yields CDR1 MNHEY and CDR2 SMNVEV (reference sequence). This CDR3 is built from 13 residues. Regarding the study as a whole: Reportedly, disease-linked clones are significantly enriched in ankylosing spondylitis patients' matched synovial fluid. What appeared characteristic of ankylosing spondylitis blood was a TCR beta motif of several highly homologous variants.

This clonotype was picked up many times. Its antigen is undetermined. The chain is built from TRBV27 and TRBJ2-7; D not certain. The sequencing input was blood, either unsorted or a sorted T cell fraction (not recorded which). The source is a male donor with ankylosing spondylitis. CDR3 bases: TGTGCCAGCAGTTCCCGTGGGTCCGCCGAGCAGTACTTC. Protein: CASSSRGSAEQYF.